This entry lists 27 T cell receptor beta chains sequenced from one sample in a study of OX40 agonist ivuxolimab in advanced cancers. The assay was immunoSEQ multiplex PCR, and TCRdb's table has in-frame clones only and misses some. Of under 70,000 clones in the sample, 70% to 90% were seen once. The sequenced sample was CD4+ or CD8+ T cells sorted from blood, obtained in a trial of the OX40 agonist ivuxolimab. The receptors were gathered from an adult with an advanced solid tumor such as melanoma, head and neck, liver or kidney cancer.

Remarks on this clone: The sample contains more than one DNA sequence encoding this CDR3. The chain carries TRBV5-1 and TRBJ1-2; a possible D gene is TRBD1 (5 bases). The CDR3 is 13 amino acids. Germline CDR1 is SGHRS and CDR2 is YFSETQ. Trimming shortened V by 2 bases and J by 4 bases, and 9 bases separated the two germline ends. This CDR3 is CASSFGGSYGYTF. CDR3 coding DNA: TGCGCCAGCAGCTTCGGGGGGAGCTATGGCTACACCTTC.

This clone showed up many times. The J gene is TRBJ1-2, the V gene TRBV5-1; unclear D gene. Trimming removed 0 bases at V and 3 bases at J, with 12 bases between. This CDR3 spans 15 amino acids. In germline, CDR1 is SGHRS, CDR2 YFSETQ. CDR3 residues: CASSLAMGMDYGYTF. CDR3 bases: TGCGCCAGCAGCTTGGCCATGGGCATGGACTATGGCTACACCTTC. Full variable domain (remainder filled in from reference TRBV5-1 and TRBJ1-2): KAGVTQTPRYLIKTRGQQVTLSCSPISGHRSVSWYQQTPGQGLQFLFEYFSETQRNKGNFPGRFSGRQFSNSRSEMNVSTLELGDSALYLCASSLAMGMDYGYTFGSGTRLTVV.

This sequence joins TRBV6-5 and TRBJ1-1; D gene ambiguous. The germline CDR1 and CDR2 sequences are MNHEY and SVGAGI. V shed 10 bases and J shed 2 bases, with 5 bases lying between them. This CDR3 spans 10 amino acids. CDR3 DNA sequence: TGTGCCACCGGCAACACTGAAGCTTTCTTT. Its protein is CATGNTEAFF.

The chain employs TRBV28 and TRBJ1-1, with D tentatively TRBD1 (6 bases). Germline loops: CDR1 MDHEN, CDR2 SYDVKM. Trimming stripped 6 bases from V and 4 bases from J, with 12 bases between. The CDR3 has 13 residues. CDR3 protein: CASSPGGRTEAFF. In nucleotides, the CDR3 is TGTGCCAGCAGCCCCGGGGGGCGCACTGAAGCTTTCTTT.

The chain is built from TRBV7-3 and TRBJ2-6, with 8 positions matching TRBD1. The germline V gene has CDR1 SGHTA and CDR2 FQGTGA. The CDR3 runs to 20 residues. The V segment lost 1 base and the J segment 0 bases; nucleotides outside the gene matches: 11. The CDR3 nucleotides are TGTGCCAGCAGCTTAAGTGGACAGGGTTACTGGAGCTCTGGGGCCAACGTCCTGACTTTC. This codes for CASSLSGQGYWSSGANVLTF.

The rearrangement links TRBV7-3 to TRBJ1-1; D is undetermined. Trimming removed 1 base from V and 4 bases from J, with 7 bases in between. This CDR3 has 13 residues. Germline CDR1 reads SGHTA; CDR2 reads FQGTGA. DNA for the CDR3: TGTGCCAGCAGCTTAAGGGGTGGCACTGAAGCTTTCTTT. Its translation: CASSLRGGTEAFF.

The rearrangement uses TRBV7-6 and TRBJ2-7; TRBD2 matches at 7 bases. The CDR3 length is 15 residues. V gave up 2 bases and J gave up 3 bases; unmatched junction bases: 7. Germline CDR1 is SGHVS and CDR2 is FNYEAQ. CDR3 residues: CASSLSGGGNYEQYF. The CDR3 DNA reads TGTGCCAGCAGCTTATCGGGAGGCGGAAACTACGAGCAGTACTTC.

This sequence joins TRBV9 and TRBJ2-7; D perhaps matches TRBD1 (6 bases). CDR1 is SGDLS, CDR2 YYNGEE, per germline. V shed 1 base and J shed 0 bases, with 14 bases lying between them. This CDR3 is 16 amino acids long. The CDR3 nucleotides read TGTGCCAGCAGCGTATACAGGGCCGCGAGCTCCTACGAGCAGTACTTC. Protein product: CASSVYRAASSYEQYF.

This clone came up a few times. This chain links TRBV7-9 with TRBJ1-1; D gene ambiguous. V gave up 0 bases and J gave up 6 bases, with 5 bases separating them. Germline CDR1 SEHNR, CDR2 FQNEAQ (reference sequence). This CDR3 has 12 residues. The chain's CDR3 is CASSLAVAEAFF. In DNA, the CDR3 is TGTGCCAGCAGCTTAGCGGTGGCTGAAGCTTTCTTT. Full variable domain (rest looked up from reference TRBV7-9 and TRBJ1-1): DTGVSQNPRHKITKRGQNVTFRCDPISEHNRLYWYRQTLGQGPEFLTYFQNEAQLEKSRLLSDRFSAERPKGSFSTLEIQRTEQGDSAMYLCASSLAVAEAFFGQGTRLTVV.

The V gene is TRBV7-2, the J gene TRBJ2-7; TRBD1 is a possible D gene (5 bases). The CDR3 covers 14 residues. Germline CDR1 reads SGHTA; CDR2 reads FQGNSA. V was clipped by 3 bases and J by 3 bases, with 12 bases between them. CDR3 nucleotide sequence: TGTGCCAGCAGCTTTCTGGGCCAGGGCTACGAGCAGTACTTC. As protein: CASSFLGQGYEQYF.

The rearrangement uses TRBV28 and TRBJ1-4; D gene ambiguous. The CDR3 is 17 amino acids. Per germline, CDR1 MDHEN and CDR2 SYDVKM. Trimming took 0 bases from V and 0 from J, leaving 11 bases between them. The CDR3 protein is CASSLWRRVTTNEKLFF. The CDR3 DNA is TGTGCCAGCAGTTTATGGCGGAGGGTTACAACTAATGAAAAACTGTTTTTT.

The chain carries TRBV5-8 and TRBJ1-5; D is ambiguous. Germline V lookup: CDR1 SGHTS, CDR2 YDEGEE. This CDR3 region has 13 residues. With 6 bases removed from V and 0 bases from J, the gap between germline ends came to 7 bases. The CDR3 region is CASTSVSNQPQHF. CDR3 in DNA: TGTGCCAGCACCTCAGTTAGCAATCAGCCCCAGCATTTT.

The chain employs TRBV13 and TRBJ1-2, with no clear D. CDR1 is PRHDT, CDR2 FYEKMQ, per germline (reference sequence). The CDR3 is made up of 12 amino acids. V lost 5 bases and J 1 base, leaving 5 bases between the germline ends. CDR3: CASSVFNYGYTF. CDR3 nucleotides: TGTGCCAGCAGCGTATTTAACTATGGCTACACCTTC.

V gene TRBV28 combines with J gene TRBJ2-5, with D hard to call. V lost 4 bases, J lost 4 bases, and 19 bases lay in between. Germline V CDR1 and CDR2: MDHEN, SYDVKM. There are 16 residues in the CDR3. The CDR3, as DNA: TGTGCCAGCAGTTCCCCCCTACTGACAAGTCTAGAGACCCAGTACTTC. Protein sequence: CASSSPLLTSLETQYF.

The chain uses TRBV29-1 and TRBJ2-3, with D hard to call. The CDR3 length is 16 residues. Germline CDR1 reads SQVTM; CDR2 reads ANQGSEA. Trimming stripped 0 bases from V and 2 bases from J, with 15 bases between. The chain's CDR3 is CSVEDEFGGTTDTQYF. DNA for the CDR3: TGCAGCGTTGAAGATGAATTCGGCGGTACCACAGATACGCAGTATTTT.

The chain couples TRBV6-5 to TRBJ1-5; D is unresolved. This CDR3 is 16 amino acids long. V lost 0 bases to trimming and J lost 1 base, with 10 bases between them. CDR1 and CDR2 (germline): MNHEY, SVGAGI. CDR3 loop: CASSYSSPGSNQPQHF. CDR3 sequence (DNA): TGTGCCAGCAGTTACTCTTCCCCGGGGAGCAATCAGCCCCAGCATTTT.

V is TRBV7-9 and J is TRBJ2-2; D unclear. Per the germline V gene, CDR1 is SEHNR and CDR2 is FQNEAQ (reference sequence). The CDR3 extends over 12 amino acids. Trimming removed 4 bases at V and 6 bases at J, with 6 bases between. The CDR3 DNA reads TGTGCCAGCAGCTCGAGACCCGGGGAGCTGTTTTTT. It encodes CASSSRPGELFF.

This clone was seen once. This chain uses TRBV7-9 with TRBJ2-5, with no clear D. The ends were cut back, 5 bases at V and 2 bases at J, with 18 bases in the middle. The CDR3 sequence is 16 residues long. Germline V gives CDR1 SEHNR, CDR2 FQNEAQ (reference sequence). CDR3 protein: CASSPALAARQETQYF. As DNA, the CDR3 is TGTGCCAGCAGCCCCGCATTGGCGGCGCGGCAAGAGACCCAGTACTTC.

The chain uses TRBV11-2 and TRBJ2-2, with D perhaps matching TRBD1 (6 bases). The V gene lost 5 bases and the J gene lost 4 bases, with 17 bases spanning the gap. The CDR3 runs to 16 residues. Germline V gene sequence: CDR1 SGHAT, CDR2 FQNNGV. CDR3 DNA: TGTGCCAGCAGCCCTCCTAGACAGACAGGCACCGGGGAGCTGTTTTTT. The encoded protein is CASSPPRQTGTGELFF.

In this sample, this clone turned up once. The rearrangement uses TRBV11-2 and TRBJ1-4; possibly TRBD1 for D (5 bases). CDR3 length: 14 residues. V shed 4 bases and J shed 12 bases, with 18 bases lying between them. CDR1 and CDR2 (germline): SGHAT, FQNNGV. The CDR3 DNA reads TGTGCCAGCAGCTCATCCACCAGGGCAGAAGAACTGTTTTTT. It is translated as CASSSSTRAEELFF.

This clone was observed a few times. The chain combines TRBV10-3 with TRBJ1-1; 7 bases line up with TRBD1. CDR1 and CDR2 from the germline V gene are ENHRY and SYGVKD. The CDR3 spans 14 residues. V lost 0 bases, J lost 4 bases, and 2 bases stayed unmatched. CDR3 DNA sequence: TGTGCCATCAGTGAGTCGAAGGGGGCCACTGAAGCTTTCTTT. This codes for CAISESKGATEAFF.

The gene calls are TRBV7-9 and TRBJ2-1; D possibly matches TRBD1 or TRBD2 (6 bases each). Trimming took off 1 base at V and 1 base at J, with 17 bases between the two ends. This CDR3 spans 18 amino acids. Germline CDR1 reads SEHNR; CDR2 reads FQNEAQ (reference sequence). CDR3 in amino acids: CASSLGLVGAPSYNEQFF. The CDR3, as DNA: TGTGCCAGCAGCTTAGGACTAGTGGGGGCCCCTTCCTACAATGAGCAGTTCTTC.

The DNA of the CDR3 is TGTGCCAGCAGCTTCCCAGCGGGGCTTGACGCGTACTTC. Amino acids: CASSFPAGLDAYF. V usage is TRBV5-6 and J usage is TRBJ2-4; 7 bases agree with TRBD2. Per germline, CDR1 SGHDT and CDR2 YYEEEE. The CDR3 runs 13 residues. V gave up 2 bases and J gave up 15 bases; unmatched junction bases: 11.

The chain is built from TRBV10-1 and TRBJ2-1; perhaps TRBD2 as D (6 bases). Germline loops: CDR1 WNHNN, CDR2 SYGVQD (reference sequence). The CDR3 loop spans 16 amino acids. With 3 bases removed from V and 8 bases from J, the gap between germline ends came to 20 bases. The CDR3 coding sequence is TGCGCCAGCAGTGACGGTAGTGGGGGGATAATTGATGAGCAGTTCTTC. It specifies CASSDGSGGIIDEQFF.

CDR3 residues: CASTQFGGAVSTDTQYF. The CDR3 DNA is TGTGCCAGCACCCAATTCGGGGGCGCGGTAAGCACAGATACGCAGTATTTT. J is TRBJ2-3 and V is TRBV7-2, with D tentatively TRBD1 or TRBD2 (6 bases each). Deletions cut 7 bases from V and 0 bases from J, with 20 bases between. Germline CDR1 and CDR2: SGHTA and FQGNSA. The CDR3 consists of 17 residues.

This chain uses TRBV2 with TRBJ2-1, with D possibly being TRBD2 (6 bases). Trimming stripped 7 bases from V and 3 bases from J, with 22 bases between. The CDR3 consists of 17 residues. The germline gives CDR1 SNHLY, CDR2 FYNNEI. The CDR3 region is CASNPLAIVGGYNEQFF. In DNA, the CDR3 is TGTGCCAGCAACCCTCTCGCTATAGTGGGGGGCTACAATGAGCAGTTCTTC. Variable domain in full (rest from reference TRBV2 and TRBJ2-1): EPEVTQTPSHQVTQMGQEVILRCVPISNHLYFYWYRQILGQKVEFLVSFYNNEISEKSEIFDDQFSVERPDGSNFTLKIRSTKLEDSAMYFCASNPLAIVGGYNEQFFGPGTRLTVL.

V and J are TRBV6-5 and TRBJ1-2; 7 bases fit TRBD1. V trimming: 3 bases; J trimming: 5 bases; junction bases outside the gene matches: 3. CDR3 length: 13 residues. Germline V gene lookup returns CDR1 MNHEY and CDR2 SVGAGI. CDR3 coding DNA: TGTGCCAGCAGTTATACAGGGGAATATGGCTACACCTTC. Protein sequence: CASSYTGEYGYTF.